This T cell receptor beta chain was obtained from a study of CD8 T cells in Susac syndrome. The CDR3 covers 14 residues. Germline CDR1 and CDR2: LGHDT and YNNKEL (reference sequence). Trimming pared 2 bases from V and 4 bases from J, leaving 10 bases between. cDNA came from roughly 0.53 to 1 ug RNA primed by random hexamers. Amplification of TCR beta CDR3 used immunoSEQ multiplex PCR across 54 Vbeta and 13 Jbeta. MiXCR, applied by TCRdb to the immunoSEQ multiplex PCR reads, yields one record per CDR3 protein. The table includes roughly 150,000 distinct CDR3 sequences, approximately 92% detected once. In this sample, this clonotype turned up once.

The gene calls are TRBV3-1 and TRBJ2-3; D might be TRBD2 (6 bases). This receptor was taken from a human donor in good health. The sequenced material came from CD4+ T cells from PBMCs. The DNA of the CDR3 is TGTGCCAGCAGCCAACAAACGGGGGCAGATACGCAGTATTTT. Its protein product is CASSQQTGADTQYF.